This is a list of T cell receptor beta chains from one sample in a study of OX40 agonist ivuxolimab in advanced cancers. Clones were read by immunoSEQ multiplex PCR, and TCRdb kept only the in-frame ones, dropping some. This sample yields tens of thousands of clones, of which roughly 88% are seen a single time; roughly 25% belongs to the top ten. The sample here was CD4+ or CD8+ T cells sorted from blood, taken in a trial of the OX40 agonist ivuxolimab. These TCRs come from an adult with an advanced solid tumor such as melanoma, head and neck, liver or kidney cancer. The CDR3 runs from the conserved cysteine through the conserved F or W. D genes are given only for firm matches. The size field is filled for only some rows; it gives once, few, many or a size class.

abundance: -; v_gene: TRBV4-2; d_gene: TRBD2; j_gene: TRBJ2-5; len: 14; CDR3nt: TGTGCCAGCAGCCAAGAGGGTAGCGGGAGAGTCCAGTACTTC; CDR3aa: CASSQEGSGRVQYF
abundance: -; v_gene: TRBV7-9; d_gene: TRBD2; j_gene: TRBJ2-1; len: 15; CDR3nt: TGTGCCAGCAGCTTTCTCTCTAGCGGGAGCCGTGAGCAGTTCTTC; CDR3aa: CASSFLSSGSREQFF
abundance: -; v_gene: TRBV6-5; d_gene: -; j_gene: TRBJ2-3; len: 16; CDR3nt: TGTGCCAGCAGTTGGTCCGGACAGCCTAGCACAGATACGCAGTATTTT; CDR3aa: CASSWSGQPSTDTQYF
abundance: once; v_gene: TRBV30; d_gene: -; j_gene: TRBJ1-5; len: 13; CDR3nt: TGTGCCTGGAGTGTTTACAGCGATCAGCCCCAGCATTTT; CDR3aa: CAWSVYSDQPQHF
abundance: -; v_gene: TRBV5-1; d_gene: TRBD2; j_gene: TRBJ2-7; len: 16; CDR3nt: TGCGCCAGCAGCTTGGATCGTCGAGCGGGAGGCTACGAGCAGTACTTC; CDR3aa: CASSLDRRAGGYEQYF
abundance: -; v_gene: TRBV19; d_gene: TRBD1; j_gene: TRBJ2-3; len: 17; CDR3nt: TGTGCCAGTAGTAACGACCATGGGACAGGGATTCAAGATACGCAGTATTTT; CDR3aa: CASSNDHGTGIQDTQYF
abundance: -; v_gene: TRBV28; d_gene: TRBD1; j_gene: TRBJ1-2; len: 14; CDR3nt: TGTGCCAGCAGTTTTTATGGGACAGGGGTTGGCTACACCTTC; CDR3aa: CASSFYGTGVGYTF
abundance: -; v_gene: TRBV9; d_gene: TRBD1; j_gene: TRBJ2-3; len: 13; CDR3nt: TGTGCTGGGGACAGGGGGCGGTTGGATACGCAGTATTTT; CDR3aa: CAGDRGRLDTQYF
abundance: -; v_gene: TRBV7-6; d_gene: -; j_gene: TRBJ2-7; len: 16; CDR3nt: TGTGCCAGCAGCTTAGTTCCCACACAAAATTCTGAAGAGCAGTACTTC; CDR3aa: CASSLVPTQNSEEQYF
abundance: few; v_gene: TRBV13; d_gene: TRBD1; j_gene: TRBJ1-2; len: 14; CDR3nt: TGTGCCAGCACCGAGACAGGGGCGGGCTATGGCTACACCTTC; CDR3aa: CASTETGAGYGYTF
abundance: -; v_gene: TRBV19; d_gene: TRBD2; j_gene: TRBJ2-1; len: 16; CDR3nt: TGTGCCAGTAGTACCCTAGCGGGAGGCGTATACAATGAGCAGTTCTTC; CDR3aa: CASSTLAGGVYNEQFF
abundance: once; v_gene: TRBV5-6; d_gene: -; j_gene: TRBJ2-7; len: 13; CDR3nt: TGTGCCAGCAGCTTGGCCGCGTTGGACGAGCAGTACTTC; CDR3aa: CASSLAALDEQYF
abundance: few; v_gene: TRBV28; d_gene: TRBD1; j_gene: TRBJ1-5; len: 16; CDR3nt: TGTGCCAGCAGTACCTCGGACAGGGGCCCCAATCAGCCCCAGCATTTT; CDR3aa: CASSTSDRGPNQPQHF
abundance: -; v_gene: TRBV19; d_gene: -; j_gene: TRBJ2-1; len: 14; CDR3nt: TGTGCCAGTAGTATCCGACTTGATTTTAATGAGCAGTTCTTC; CDR3aa: CASSIRLDFNEQFF
abundance: -; v_gene: TRBV13; d_gene: -; j_gene: TRBJ2-1; len: 12; CDR3nt: TGTGCCAGCAGGGGCTCTCGCGATGAGCAGTTCTTC; CDR3aa: CASRGSRDEQFF
abundance: -; v_gene: TRBV4-2; d_gene: -; j_gene: TRBJ2-1; len: 18; CDR3nt: TGTGCCAGCAGCCAAGAATCCGCAGCGACCAGCTCCTACAATGAGCAGTTCTTC; CDR3aa: CASSQESAATSSYNEQFF
abundance: -; v_gene: TRBV4-1; d_gene: -; j_gene: TRBJ2-7; len: 14; CDR3nt: TGCGCCAGCAGCCAATTCGGTTCTACCTACGAGCAGTACTTC; CDR3aa: CASSQFGSTYEQYF
abundance: -; v_gene: TRBV2; d_gene: -; j_gene: TRBJ2-5; len: 14; CDR3nt: TGTGCCAGCAGTGAATACAGGGCGCAAGAGACCCAGTACTTC; CDR3aa: CASSEYRAQETQYF
abundance: -; v_gene: TRBV10-2; d_gene: -; j_gene: TRBJ2-5; len: 13; CDR3nt: TGCGCCAGCAGCCCCTCTTGGGCAGAGACCCAGTACTTC; CDR3aa: CASSPSWAETQYF
abundance: -; v_gene: TRBV28; d_gene: -; j_gene: TRBJ2-3; len: 16; CDR3nt: TGTGCCAGCAGTAGGGACTCACTATCCTTCGCAGATACGCAGTATTTT; CDR3aa: CASSRDSLSFADTQYF
abundance: -; v_gene: TRBV7-9; d_gene: TRBD1; j_gene: TRBJ1-1; len: 15; CDR3nt: TGTGCCAGCAGCGCAACAGGGGCCCGAGGCACTGAAGCTTTCTTT; CDR3aa: CASSATGARGTEAFF
abundance: -; v_gene: TRBV28; d_gene: TRBD2; j_gene: TRBJ2-3; len: 15; CDR3nt: TGTGCCAGCACCCAGGAGGGAGGGTTTTTGGATACGCAGTATTTT; CDR3aa: CASTQEGGFLDTQYF
abundance: -; v_gene: TRBV5-6; d_gene: -; j_gene: TRBJ1-2; len: 15; CDR3nt: TGTGCCAGCAGCAACCAGGGGTCATATAACTATGGCTACACCTTC; CDR3aa: CASSNQGSYNYGYTF
abundance: -; v_gene: TRBV6-1; d_gene: -; j_gene: TRBJ1-4; len: 14; CDR3nt: TGTGCCAGCAGTGAAAGGGTAACTAATGAAAAACTGTTTTTT; CDR3aa: CASSERVTNEKLFF
abundance: -; v_gene: TRBV2; d_gene: -; j_gene: TRBJ2-7; len: 12; CDR3nt: TGTGCCAGCAGAAATGGCCCTTACGAGCAGTACTTC; CDR3aa: CASRNGPYEQYF
abundance: -; v_gene: TRBV5-1; d_gene: -; j_gene: TRBJ2-5; len: 15; CDR3nt: TGCGCCAGCAGCTTGTTACAGGCTTCACAAGAGACCCAGTACTTC; CDR3aa: CASSLLQASQETQYF
abundance: -; v_gene: TRBV4-1; d_gene: -; j_gene: TRBJ2-5; len: 12; CDR3nt: TGCGCCAGCAGCCAAGATTGGAAGACCCAGTACTTC; CDR3aa: CASSQDWKTQYF
abundance: -; v_gene: TRBV7-6; d_gene: TRBD2; j_gene: TRBJ2-7; len: 16; CDR3nt: TGTGCCAGCAGCTTAGAAGGTAGCGGGAGTATCTACGAGCAGTACTTC; CDR3aa: CASSLEGSGSIYEQYF
abundance: -; v_gene: TRBV27; d_gene: TRBD1; j_gene: TRBJ2-7; len: 14; CDR3nt: TGTGCCAGCAGTTTAGGGACAGGGTCCCACGAGCAGTACTTC; CDR3aa: CASSLGTGSHEQYF
abundance: -; v_gene: TRBV7-8; d_gene: -; j_gene: TRBJ1-4; len: 14; CDR3nt: TGTGCCAGCAGCTCCCATTCAACTAATGAAAAACTGTTTTTT; CDR3aa: CASSSHSTNEKLFF
abundance: -; v_gene: TRBV11-3; d_gene: TRBD2; j_gene: TRBJ2-1; len: 16; CDR3nt: TGTGCCAGCAGCATTCGGACTAGCGGTTGGTACAATGAGCAGTTCTTC; CDR3aa: CASSIRTSGWYNEQFF
abundance: -; v_gene: TRBV15; d_gene: TRBD2; j_gene: TRBJ2-2; len: 16; CDR3nt: TGTGCCACCAGCAAACTAGCGGGTTATAACACCGGGGAGCTGTTTTTT; CDR3aa: CATSKLAGYNTGELFF
abundance: -; v_gene: TRBV11-1; d_gene: -; j_gene: TRBJ2-7; len: 13; CDR3nt: TGTGCCAGCAGCTATAACAGGCATAACGAGCAGTACTTC; CDR3aa: CASSYNRHNEQYF
abundance: -; v_gene: TRBV4-2; d_gene: TRBD2; j_gene: TRBJ2-1; len: 16; CDR3nt: TGTGCCAGCAGCCCACTAGCGGAGAGCTCCTACAATGAGCAGTTCTTC; CDR3aa: CASSPLAESSYNEQFF
abundance: -; v_gene: TRBV6-6; d_gene: -; j_gene: TRBJ1-5; len: 14; CDR3nt: TGTGCCAGCAGTCAACAGGGCTTGCATCAGCCCCAGCATTTT; CDR3aa: CASSQQGLHQPQHF
abundance: -; v_gene: TRBV5-1; d_gene: TRBD1; j_gene: TRBJ2-1; len: 14; CDR3nt: TGCGCCAGCAGCTTGGAGGGGGCGAGGGATGAGCAGTTCTTC; CDR3aa: CASSLEGARDEQFF
abundance: -; v_gene: TRBV7-8; d_gene: -; j_gene: TRBJ2-5; len: 16; CDR3nt: TGTGCCAGCAGCCGTAACCACAGGGTCCTTCAAGAGACCCAGTACTTC; CDR3aa: CASSRNHRVLQETQYF
abundance: once; v_gene: TRBV19; d_gene: -; j_gene: TRBJ1-2; len: 15; CDR3nt: TGTGCCAGTAGTCCGGAGAGGGGCTATAACTATGGCTACACCTTC; CDR3aa: CASSPERGYNYGYTF
abundance: -; v_gene: TRBV7-9; d_gene: -; j_gene: TRBJ2-1; len: 15; CDR3nt: TGTGCCAGCAGCTTATTAACAGGACCACACAATGAGCAGTTCTTC; CDR3aa: CASSLLTGPHNEQFF
abundance: once; v_gene: TRBV6-5; d_gene: -; j_gene: TRBJ1-4; len: 14; CDR3nt: TGTGCCAGCAGTTTAGTCTCAACTAATGAAAAACTGTTTTTT; CDR3aa: CASSLVSTNEKLFF
abundance: -; v_gene: TRBV9; d_gene: -; j_gene: TRBJ2-7; len: 15; CDR3nt: TGTGCCAGCAGCCCCCAGAGGGGGGCCACCTACGAGCAGTACTTC; CDR3aa: CASSPQRGATYEQYF
abundance: -; v_gene: TRBV13; d_gene: -; j_gene: TRBJ2-7; len: 13; CDR3nt: TGCGCCAGCAGCCTTCAGAACCGGGACGAGCAGTACTTC; CDR3aa: CASSLQNRDEQYF
abundance: -; v_gene: TRBV21-1; d_gene: -; j_gene: TRBJ2-1; len: 17; CDR3nt: TGTGCCAGCAGCAAAGTTAATAGCGGGAGGGCCGGTCGAGAGCAGTTCTTC; CDR3aa: CASSKVNSGRAGREQFF
abundance: -; v_gene: TRBV6-6; d_gene: -; j_gene: TRBJ2-7; len: 14; CDR3nt: TGTGCCAGCAGTTACCCGACTCAGACCTACGAGCAGTACTTC; CDR3aa: CASSYPTQTYEQYF